This passage covers 9 T cell receptor beta chains from one sample sequenced in a study of blood T cells in healthy people across ages. A J-beta primer mix and a sample-barcoded 5' primer were used in a second PCR of roughly 7 to 12 cycles. TCRdb re-derived calls from the 5' RACE reads in MiXCR, one entry per CDR3 protein. The table lists about 280,000 distinct CDR3 sequences, around 29% of them singletons. Sequenced material: blood. All receptors derive from a woman in her 70s in good health.

The genes are TRBV13 and TRBJ1-1, with D unclear. This CDR3 region has 16 residues. CDR1 PRHDT and CDR2 FYEKMQ come from the germline V gene (reference sequence). Trimming cost V 5 bases and J 0 bases, with 16 bases left between them. CDR3: CASSPTVKRMNTEAFF. Written as DNA, the CDR3 is TGTGCCAGCAGCCCGACTGTAAAGCGGATGAACACTGAAGCTTTCTTT.

The chain links TRBV3-1 to TRBJ1-4; 7 nucleotides align to TRBD1. The ends lost 3 bases at V and 2 bases at J; junction bases unmatched: 6. The length of the CDR3 is 16 residues. The germline V gene encodes CDR1 LGHDT and CDR2 YNNKEL (reference sequence). The CDR3 reads CASSHLDRATNEKLFF. Written as DNA, the CDR3 is TGTGCCAGCAGCCATCTAGACAGGGCCACTAATGAAAAACTGTTTTTT.

This clonotype was seen a few times. The gene calls are TRBV18 and TRBJ2-1; 7 bases align to TRBD2. This CDR3 region has 13 residues. After removal of 7 bases from V and 7 bases from J, the junction contained 7 bases not matched to a gene. Germline loops: CDR1 KGHSH, CDR2 LQKENI. The CDR3 DNA follows: TGTGCCAGCTTCCCCGGGACTACAAATGAGCAGTTCTTC. Translated: CASFPGTTNEQFF. The whole variable domain, remainder taken from reference TRBV18 and TRBJ2-1, is NAGVMQNPRHLVRRRGQEARLRCSPMKGHSHVYWYRQLPEEGLKFMVYLQKENIIDESGMPKERFSAEFPKEGPSILRIQQVVRGDSAAYFCASFPGTTNEQFFGPGTRLTVL.

This chain connects TRBV28 to TRBJ1-1; no clear D gene. V gave up 6 bases and J gave up 9 bases, with 11 bases separating them. Germline values: CDR1 MDHEN, CDR2 SYDVKM. The CDR3 contains 11 residues. The CDR3: CASREPRKAFF. CDR3 nucleotide sequence: TGTGCCAGCAGAGAGCCCAGAAAAGCTTTCTTT.

The chain couples TRBV28 to TRBJ1-2; possible D gene TRBD1, 6 bases. This CDR3 spans 11 amino acids. From germline, CDR1 is MDHEN and CDR2 SYDVKM. CDR3 bases: TGTTCTATCCGGACAGTGGGAGGCTACACCTTC. Translated: CSIRTVGGYTF.

The genes are TRBV11-2 and TRBJ2-1; a possible D gene is TRBD1 (5 bases). CDR3 length equals 17 residues. Trimming took 4 bases from V and 0 from J, leaving 16 bases between them. Germline CDR1 reads SGHAT; CDR2 reads FQNNGV. The DNA of the CDR3 is TGTGCCAGCAGCTACGCGGACATCTGGGGCTCCTACAATGAGCAGTTCTTC. This codes for CASSYADIWGSYNEQFF.

For the CDR3, the DNA is TGCGCCAGCAGCTTGGATTTAGGCTATGGCTACACCTTC. This sequence encodes CASSLDLGYGYTF. This chain connects TRBV5-1 to TRBJ1-2, with D unresolved. Germline CDR1 is SGHRS and CDR2 is YFSETQ. The length of the CDR3 is 13 residues. V lost 0 bases, J lost 4 bases, and 7 bases lay in between.

The chain joins TRBV20-1 to TRBJ1-4, with TRBD1 as a possible D gene (5 bases). With 5 bases removed from V and 3 bases from J, the gap between germline ends came to 16 bases. CDR1 and CDR2 (germline): DFQATT, SNEGSKA (reference sequence). The CDR3 totals 15 residues. CDR3 loop: CSASIWQGANEKLFF. The DNA for the CDR3 is TGCAGTGCTTCAATCTGGCAGGGAGCTAATGAAAAACTGTTTTTT.

This clonotype was seen only a few times. This chain uses TRBV15 with TRBJ1-3; D remains ambiguous. The germline V gene has CDR1 LNHNV and CDR2 YYDKDF (reference sequence). V lost 4 bases and J lost 0, with 7 bases in between. The CDR3 sequence is 14 residues long. CDR3 residues: CATSKPSSGNTIYF. For the CDR3, the DNA is TGTGCCACCAGCAAACCCTCCTCTGGAAACACCATATATTTT.